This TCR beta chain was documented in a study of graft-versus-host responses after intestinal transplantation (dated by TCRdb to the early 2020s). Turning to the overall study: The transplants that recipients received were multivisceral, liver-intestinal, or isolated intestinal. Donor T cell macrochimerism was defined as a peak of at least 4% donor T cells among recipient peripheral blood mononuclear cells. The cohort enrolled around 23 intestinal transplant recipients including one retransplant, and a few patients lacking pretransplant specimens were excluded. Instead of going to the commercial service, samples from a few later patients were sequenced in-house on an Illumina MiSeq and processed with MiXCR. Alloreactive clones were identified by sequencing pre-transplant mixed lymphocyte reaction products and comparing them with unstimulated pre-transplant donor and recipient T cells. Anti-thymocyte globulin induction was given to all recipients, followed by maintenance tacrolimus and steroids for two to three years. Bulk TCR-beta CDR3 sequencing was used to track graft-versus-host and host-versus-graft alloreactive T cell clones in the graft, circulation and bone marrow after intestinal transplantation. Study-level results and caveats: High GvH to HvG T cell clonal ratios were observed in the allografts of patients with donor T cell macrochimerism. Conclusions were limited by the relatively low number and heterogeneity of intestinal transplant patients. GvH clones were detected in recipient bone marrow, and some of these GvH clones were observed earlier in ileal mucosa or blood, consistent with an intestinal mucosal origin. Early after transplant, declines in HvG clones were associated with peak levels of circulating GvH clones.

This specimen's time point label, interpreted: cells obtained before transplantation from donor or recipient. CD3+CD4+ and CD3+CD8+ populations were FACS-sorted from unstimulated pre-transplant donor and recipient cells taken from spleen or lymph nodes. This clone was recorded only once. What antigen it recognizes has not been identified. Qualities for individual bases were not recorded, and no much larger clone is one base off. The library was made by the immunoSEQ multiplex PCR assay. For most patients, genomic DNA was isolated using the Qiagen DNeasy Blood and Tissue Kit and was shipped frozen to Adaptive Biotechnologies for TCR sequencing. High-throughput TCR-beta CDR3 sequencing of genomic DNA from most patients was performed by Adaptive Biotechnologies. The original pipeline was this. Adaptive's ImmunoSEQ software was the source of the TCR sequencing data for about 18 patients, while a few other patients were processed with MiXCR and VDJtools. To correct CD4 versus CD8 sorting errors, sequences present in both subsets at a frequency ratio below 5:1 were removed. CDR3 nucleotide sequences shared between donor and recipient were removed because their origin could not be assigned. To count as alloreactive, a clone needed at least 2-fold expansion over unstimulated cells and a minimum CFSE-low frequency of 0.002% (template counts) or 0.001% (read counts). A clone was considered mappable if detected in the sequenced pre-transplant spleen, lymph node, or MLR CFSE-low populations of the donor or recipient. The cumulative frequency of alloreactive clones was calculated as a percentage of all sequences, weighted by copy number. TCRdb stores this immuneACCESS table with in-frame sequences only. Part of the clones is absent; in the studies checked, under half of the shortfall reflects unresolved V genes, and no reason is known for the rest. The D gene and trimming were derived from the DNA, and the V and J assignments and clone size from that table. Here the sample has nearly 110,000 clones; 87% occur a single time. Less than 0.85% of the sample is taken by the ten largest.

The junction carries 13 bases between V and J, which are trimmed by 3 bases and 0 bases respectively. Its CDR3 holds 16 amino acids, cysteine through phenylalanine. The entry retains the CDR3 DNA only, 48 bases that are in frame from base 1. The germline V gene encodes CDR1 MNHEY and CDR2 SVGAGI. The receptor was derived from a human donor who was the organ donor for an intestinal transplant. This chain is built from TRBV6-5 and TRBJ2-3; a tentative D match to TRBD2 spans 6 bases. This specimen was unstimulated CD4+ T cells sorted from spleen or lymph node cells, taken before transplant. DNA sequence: TGTGCCAGCAGTTATCGCGGGGAGACTAGCACAGATACGCAGTATTTT. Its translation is CASSYRGETSTDTQYF.